Following are 20 T cell receptor beta chains from one sample sequenced in a study of long-term antiretroviral therapy in people with HIV. A v3.0 immunoSEQ assay was performed at survey level. TCRdb's copy holds only in-frame clones and misses some; the assay was immunoSEQ multiplex PCR. The data contain roughly 20,000 clones, about nine tenths of them seen just once; the ten biggest clones take up over 9.5%. The starting material was unsorted PBMCs, obtained 0.5 years after starting antiretroviral therapy. The receptor set was obtained from a middle-aged man with HIV.

The chain is built from TRBV30 and TRBJ2-3; no reliable D call. CDR3 size: 11 residues. Germline assignment: CDR1 GTSNPN and CDR2 SVGIG (reference sequence). V lost 2 bases to trimming and J lost 3 bases, with 3 bases between them. CDR3 protein: CAWSRTDTQYF. CDR3 DNA sequence: TGTGCCTGGAGTCGGACAGATACGCAGTATTTT.

The V call is TRBV4-3, the J call TRBJ2-3; 7 bases fit TRBD2. After removal of 1 base from V and 2 bases from J, the junction contained 12 bases not matched to a gene. This CDR3 region has 18 residues. Germline CDR1 reads LGHNA; CDR2 reads YSLEER. CDR3 amino acids: CASSQGEGRLSITDTQYF. CDR3 bases: TGCGCCAGCAGCCAAGGGGAGGGACGGCTTTCCATCACAGATACGCAGTATTTT.

The gene calls are TRBV7-7 and TRBJ2-3, with a tentative D call TRBD1 (5 bases). Per germline, CDR1 SSHAT and CDR2 FNYEAQ (reference sequence). Trimming pared 5 bases from V and 2 bases from J, leaving 14 bases between. The CDR3 covers 15 residues. CDR3 amino acids: CASSPQGRDTDTQYF. As DNA, the CDR3 is TGTGCCAGCAGCCCCCAGGGTAGAGACACAGATACGCAGTATTTT.

This chain joins TRBV7-3 and TRBJ2-7; D ambiguous. The CDR3 totals 14 residues. Germline CDR1 reads SGHTA; CDR2 reads FQGTGA. Trimming took off 3 bases at V and 6 bases at J, with 15 bases between the two ends. The CDR3 DNA reads TGTGCCAGCAGCTTTGGTCCAGACAACGGCGAGCAGTACTTC. This translates into CASSFGPDNGEQYF.

The rearrangement links TRBV5-6 to TRBJ2-2; D ambiguous. The CDR3 totals 14 residues. Trimming cost V 0 bases and J 4 bases, with 7 bases left between them. Germline CDR1 is SGHDT and CDR2 is YYEEEE. The CDR3 DNA sequence: TGTGCCAGCAGCTTGGGGGGAATCACCGGGGAGCTGTTTTTT. Its translation is CASSLGGITGELFF.

V is TRBV6-1 and J is TRBJ2-5; D gene unclear. The V gene lost 1 base and the J gene lost 3 bases, with 12 bases spanning the gap. Per the germline V gene, CDR1 is MNHNS and CDR2 is SASEGT. This CDR3 spans 15 amino acids. CDR3 protein: CASSEVELREETQYF. As DNA, the CDR3 is TGTGCCAGCAGTGAAGTCGAGTTACGAGAAGAGACCCAGTACTTC.

The chain recombines TRBV19 with TRBJ1-2, with unresolved D. Germline V gene lookup returns CDR1 LNHDA and CDR2 SQIVND (reference sequence). The CDR3 is made up of 15 amino acids. The V end was cut by 0 bases, the J end by 7 bases, with 15 bases between. The CDR3 loop reads CASSIDRSSGFGYTF. The CDR3 bases are TGTGCCAGTAGTATAGATCGGAGTTCCGGGTTTGGCTACACCTTC.

The chain recombines TRBV14 with TRBJ2-7; 9 bases map to TRBD2. The CDR3 spans 14 residues. V shed 4 bases and J 6 bases; nucleotides not matched to a gene: 7. Germline assignment: CDR1 SGHDN and CDR2 FVKESK. This chain's CDR3 is CASSLVAGVSEQYF. CDR3 DNA: TGTGCCAGCAGCCTAGTAGCGGGAGTCTCCGAGCAGTACTTC.

CDR3 residues: CASSAGTSFSNEQFF. The CDR3 region has the DNA TGCGCCAGCAGTGCTGGGACTAGCTTCAGCAATGAGCAGTTCTTC. The V and J genes are TRBV10-2 and TRBJ2-1, with 9 bases lining up with TRBD2. The CDR3 covers 15 residues. Germline V lookup: CDR1 WSHSY, CDR2 SAAADI. J gave up 6 bases and V 4 bases, and 7 bases lay outside the gene matches.

This clone appeared a few times. This chain links TRBV9 with TRBJ2-1, with a tentative D call TRBD2 (6 bases). Germline lookup yields CDR1 SGDLS and CDR2 YYNGEE. This CDR3 contains 16 residues. V lost 0 bases and J 2 bases, leaving 12 bases between the germline ends. The CDR3 spells CASSVASAGAYNEQFF. DNA for the CDR3: TGTGCCAGCAGCGTAGCTAGCGCCGGGGCCTACAATGAGCAGTTCTTC.

The genes are TRBV29-1 and TRBJ2-2; 8 nucleotides agree with TRBD1. This CDR3 spans 14 amino acids. Germline CDR1 is SQVTM and CDR2 is ANQGSEA. J was trimmed by 1 base and V by 7 bases; bases with no gene match: 5. CDR3 region: CSADRGGNTGELFF. The DNA for the CDR3 is TGCAGCGCAGACAGGGGTGGGAACACCGGGGAGCTGTTTTTT.

The J gene is TRBJ2-2, the V gene TRBV9; the match to TRBD1 covers 7 bases. Germline V CDR1 and CDR2: SGDLS, YYNGEE. The CDR3 consists of 15 residues. With 2 bases clipped from V and 2 bases from J, the junction kept 3 bases outside the gene matches. The CDR3 is CASSVTGLNTGELFF. The CDR3 DNA reads TGTGCCAGCAGCGTGACAGGGCTTAACACCGGGGAGCTGTTTTTT.

The CDR3 here is CASSGQGGNEKLFF. As DNA, the CDR3 is TGTGCCAGCAGTGGACAGGGGGGAAATGAAAAACTGTTTTTT. The chain recombines TRBV25-1 with TRBJ1-4; 9 nucleotides match TRBD1. Germline trimming cut 4 bases from V and 5 bases from J; bases unmatched to any gene: 2. The length of the CDR3 is 14 residues. The germline gives CDR1 MGHDK, CDR2 SYGVNS.

This chain links TRBV4-2 with TRBJ2-7; 12 positions match TRBD2. The CDR3 length is 16 residues. The J segment lost 7 bases and the V segment lost 0 bases, leaving 7 bases of the junction unmatched. Germline assignment: CDR1 LGHNA and CDR2 YNFKEQ. The CDR3, as DNA: TGTGCCAGCAGCCAAGATCTAGCGGGGGGGCCGGGGGAGCAGTACTTC. Amino acids: CASSQDLAGGPGEQYF.

The rearrangement joins TRBV7-6 to TRBJ2-5; 10 bases fit TRBD1. The CDR3 covers 16 residues. Germline V gene data show CDR1 as SGHVS and CDR2 as FNYEAQ. V shed 1 base, J shed 7 bases, and the junction held 9 bases outside the gene matches. For the CDR3, the DNA is TGTGCCAGCAGCTTAGTCGAAGGGACAGGGGCTGGGACCCAGTACTTC. It encodes CASSLVEGTGAGTQYF.

The rearrangement joins TRBV28 to TRBJ1-5; D remains ambiguous. Trimming removed 4 bases at V and 5 bases at J, with 3 bases between. The CDR3 sequence is 11 residues long. Germline V lookup: CDR1 MDHEN, CDR2 SYDVKM. The CDR3 loop is CASSYDQPQHF. CDR3 in DNA: TGTGCCAGCAGTTATGATCAGCCCCAGCATTTT.

V is TRBV14 and J is TRBJ2-1, with TRBD2 identical over 8 bases. Per germline, CDR1 SGHDN and CDR2 FVKESK. The junction had 9 bases not matched to a gene; V was cut back by 5 bases and J by 6 bases. The CDR3 runs to 15 residues. In DNA, the CDR3 is TGTGCCAGCAGCTTTCTAGCGGGCCAGACCAATGAGCAGTTCTTC. Translated: CASSFLAGQTNEQFF.

The chain has TRBV5-4 and TRBJ1-2; 10 bases fit TRBD1. The CDR3 extends over 15 amino acids. V was pared by 4 bases and J by 0 bases, with 3 bases of the junction left unmatched. The germline CDR1 and CDR2 sequences are SGHNT and YYREEE (reference sequence). CDR3 sequence (DNA): TGTGCCAGCAGCCCAGGGACAGGGGCTAACTATGGCTACACCTTC. This gives the protein CASSPGTGANYGYTF. The full variable domain, in which reference TRBV5-4 and TRBJ1-2 provide the parts outside the CDR3, is ETGVTQSPTHLIKTRGQQVTLRCSSQSGHNTVSWYQQALGQGPQFIFQYYREEENGRGNFPPRFSGLQFPNYSSELNVNALELDDSALYLCASSPGTGANYGYTFGSGTRLTVV.

The chain is built from TRBV7-9 and TRBJ1-1; 7 nucleotides match TRBD1. CDR1 is SEHNR, CDR2 FQNEAQ, per germline (reference sequence). The CDR3 contains 15 residues. Trimming removed 6 bases from V and 8 bases from J; junction bases left unmatched: 15. The chain's CDR3 is CASSRSLGGKGEAFF. Written as DNA, the CDR3 is TGTGCCAGCAGTAGAAGTTTAGGGGGCAAAGGGGAAGCTTTCTTT.

The gene calls are TRBV2 and TRBJ1-3, with D possibly TRBD1 on 6 matching bases. The CDR3 has 16 amino acids. With 3 bases removed from V and 3 bases from J, the gap between germline ends came to 15 bases. From germline, CDR1 is SNHLY and CDR2 FYNNEI. The CDR3 DNA is TGTGCCAGCAGTGATGTGGGGGGCGGAGGTGGAAACACCATATATTTT. It translates to CASSDVGGGGGNTIYF.